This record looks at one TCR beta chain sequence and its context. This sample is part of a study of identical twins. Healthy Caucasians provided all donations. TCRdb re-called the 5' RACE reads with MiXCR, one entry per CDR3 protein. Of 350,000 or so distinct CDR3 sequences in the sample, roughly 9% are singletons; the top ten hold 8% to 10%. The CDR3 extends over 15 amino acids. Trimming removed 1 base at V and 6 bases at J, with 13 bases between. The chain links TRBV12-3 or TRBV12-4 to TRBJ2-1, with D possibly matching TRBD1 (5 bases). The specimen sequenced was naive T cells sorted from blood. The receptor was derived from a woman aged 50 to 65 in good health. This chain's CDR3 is CASSLGRVRTNEQFF. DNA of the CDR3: TGTGCCAGCAGTTTAGGCAGGGTGCGGACCAATGAGCAGTTCTTC.